Below are 15 T cell receptor beta chains sequenced from a single sample in a study of T cells in Graves' hyperthyroidism and ophthalmopathy. Amplified regions were TCR beta CDR3 sequences from RNA transcripts. TCR CDR3 underwent first-round RT-PCR with the HTBI primer set. TCRdb processed the multiplex PCR reads anew with MiXCR; each CDR3 protein has one entry. The sample records over 450,000 distinct CDR3 sequences, around 15% being singletons. The sequenced sample was blood. The receptors stem from a woman aged 18-30 years with Graves' hyperthyroidism.

This clonotype showed up just a few times. The CDR3 bases are TGTGCCAGTAGTATAGGGTTCTCGCCGACTGGGGCCAACGTCCTGACTTTC. This gives the protein CASSIGFSPTGANVLTF. The chain is built from TRBV19 and TRBJ2-6; D unclear. This CDR3 contains 17 residues. Germline V gene lookup returns CDR1 LNHDA and CDR2 SQIVND (reference sequence). With 1 base removed from V and 2 bases from J, the gap between germline ends came to 12 bases.

This clonotype has ten or more counts. The chain links TRBV2 to TRBJ2-3, with a tentative D call TRBD1 (7 bases). This CDR3 comprises 15 residues. CDR1 is SNHLY and CDR2 is FYNNEI in the germline V gene. With 7 bases removed from V and 0 bases from J, the gap between germline ends came to 14 bases. The chain's CDR3 is CASKGRGASTDTQYF. The CDR3 coding sequence is TGTGCCAGCAAGGGCAGGGGGGCCAGCACAGATACGCAGTATTTT.

This clonotype was counted only a few times. The CDR3 coding sequence is TGTGCCAGCAGGAGCAATCAGCCCCAGCATTTT. Protein sequence: CASRSNQPQHF. V and J are TRBV28 and TRBJ1-5; D remains ambiguous. CDR1 and CDR2 (germline): MDHEN, SYDVKM. V was clipped by 6 bases and J by 1 base, with 1 base between them. The CDR3 consists of 11 residues.

This clonotype was seen repeatedly, ten times or more. The chain uses TRBV12-5 and TRBJ2-5; 15 bases line up with TRBD2. Germline V gene sequence: CDR1 LGHNT, CDR2 FRNRAP. The CDR3 consists of 17 residues. With 1 base clipped from V and 5 bases from J, the junction kept 5 bases outside the gene matches. The chain's CDR3 is CASGLGNGLAGGETQYF. CDR3 bases: TGTGCTAGTGGTTTGGGGAACGGACTAGCGGGAGGGGAGACCCAGTACTTC. The whole variable domain, remainder taken from reference TRBV12-5 and TRBJ2-5, is DARVTQTPRHKVTEMGQEVTMRCQPILGHNTVFWYRQTMMQGLELLAYFRNRAPLDDSGMPKDRFSAEMPDATLATLKIQPSEPRDSAVYFCASGLGNGLAGGETQYFGPGTRLLVL.

This clonotype was counted at least ten times. The rearrangement joins TRBV12-3 or TRBV12-4 to TRBJ1-6; D possibly corresponds to TRBD1 (6 bases). CDR3 size: 14 residues. Trimming pared 6 bases from V and 4 bases from J, leaving 10 bases between. This CDR3 reads CASSNGQYNSPLHF. The DNA of the CDR3 is TGTGCCAGCAGCAATGGACAGTATAATTCACCCCTCCACTTT.

This clonotype was counted only a few times. The chain has TRBV24-1 and TRBJ2-3; no clear D gene. CDR1 KGHDR and CDR2 SFDVKD come from the germline V gene. The CDR3 is made up of 11 amino acids. Trimming left V 5 bases short and J 9 bases short, with 8 bases between. The CDR3 coding sequence is TGTGCCACCAGTGTTGACGCGACGCAGTATTTT. This encodes CATSVDATQYF.

This clonotype was picked up a small number of times. The V call is TRBV27, the J call TRBJ1-1; TRBD1 agrees at 9 bases. Germline assignment: CDR1 MNHEY and CDR2 SMNVEV (reference sequence). The CDR3 contains 15 residues. Trimming removed 5 bases from V and 5 bases from J; junction bases left unmatched: 9. DNA of the CDR3: TGTGCCAGCAGTCCCCCAACAGGGGGCAAGACTGAAGCTTTCTTT. This sequence encodes CASSPPTGGKTEAFF.

This clonotype was observed a few times. A much larger clone differs by one base, so this may be a read error. V and J are TRBV29-1 and TRBJ1-1; D is perhaps TRBD1 (6 bases). The length of the CDR3 is 13 residues. From germline, CDR1 is SQVTM and CDR2 ANQGSEA. CDR3 residues: CSGKQGIGTEALF. CDR3 DNA sequence: TGCAGCGGAAAACAGGGCATCGGCACTGAAGCTCTCTTT.

This clonotype was seen at least ten times. The CDR3 sequence: CAWSVQYGETQYF. CDR3 coding DNA: TGTGCCTGGAGTGTACAGTATGGGGAGACCCAGTACTTC. The chain links TRBV30 to TRBJ2-5; no firm D call. The CDR3 is 13 amino acids. Between the trimmed V and J ends, which lost 0 bases and 5 bases, there was a span of 10 bases. Germline-derived CDR1 and CDR2 are GTSNPN and SVGIG (reference sequence). Supplemented by reference TRBV30 and TRBJ2-5, the full variable domain reads SQTIHQWPATLVQPVGSPLSLECTVEGTSNPNLYWYRQAAGRGLQLLFYSVGIGQISSEVPQNLSASRPQDRQFILSSKKLLLSDSGFYLCAWSVQYGETQYFGPGTRLLVL.

The gene calls are TRBV5-1 and TRBJ2-4; no firm D call. Between the trimmed V and J ends, which lost 0 bases and 6 bases, there was a span of 10 bases. This CDR3 has 14 amino acids. CDR1 and CDR2 from the germline V gene are SGHRS and YFSETQ. CDR3 bases: TGCGCCAGCAGCTTGGAAGGGTTCGGAAACATTCAGTACTTC. Protein sequence: CASSLEGFGNIQYF. The entire variable domain, with the rest obtained from reference TRBV5-1 and TRBJ2-4, is as follows: KAGVTQTPRYLIKTRGQQVTLSCSPISGHRSVSWYQQTPGQGLQFLFEYFSETQRNKGNFPGRFSGRQFSNSRSEMNVSTLELGDSALYLCASSLEGFGNIQYFGAGTRLSVL.

The V call is TRBV7-6, the J call TRBJ2-7, with D hard to call. The ends were cut back, 8 bases at V and 1 base at J, with 9 bases in the middle. Germline loops: CDR1 SGHVS, CDR2 FNYEAQ. The CDR3 totals 12 residues. CDR3 sequence: CASARNSYEQYF. The CDR3 DNA reads as TGTGCCAGCGCCAGGAATTCCTACGAGCAGTACTTC.

This clonotype was seen a few times. The chain uses TRBV5-1 and TRBJ2-1; TRBD2 is a possible D gene (7 bases). Trimming removed 6 bases at V and 7 bases at J, with 20 bases between. CDR3 length: 15 amino acids. Germline V gene data show CDR1 as SGHRS and CDR2 as YFSETQ. CDR3 bases: TGCGCCAGCACCCTAGGGTGGGGGGGGCCAAATGAGCAGTTCTTC. Its translation: CASTLGWGGPNEQFF.

This clonotype was observed at least ten times. This chain joins TRBV24-1 and TRBJ2-5, with D perhaps matching TRBD2 (6 bases). This CDR3 comprises 16 residues. Looked up from germline, CDR1 is KGHDR and CDR2 is SFDVKD. Trimming pared 3 bases from V and 1 base from J, leaving 14 bases between. The CDR3 coding sequence is TGTGCCACCAGTGATATAGCGGAAGAACCCCAAGAGACCCAGTACTTC. Protein sequence: CATSDIAEEPQETQYF.

The chain has TRBV6-2 or TRBV6-3 and TRBJ2-1, with TRBD2 matching over 16 bases. CDR1 is MNHEY, CDR2 SVGEGT, per germline. Trimming took 5 bases from V and 6 from J; bases not matched to a gene: 13. The CDR3 covers 19 residues. Here the CDR3 DNA reads TGTGCCAGCAGTGGGACTAGCGGGAGGGGTAAATATAGTTTCAATGAGCAGTTCTTC. Its translation is CASSGTSGRGKYSFNEQFF.

This clonotype has only a few counts. The rearrangement joins TRBV20-1 to TRBJ2-7; unclear D gene. The CDR3 length is 13 residues. Germline CDR1 is DFQATT and CDR2 is SNEGSKA (reference sequence). The V end was cut by 3 bases, the J end by 6 bases, with 15 bases between. As DNA, the CDR3 is TGCAGTGCTAGGCCCGGCAGGAGTGGCGAGCAGTACTTC. It yields the protein CSARPGRSGEQYF.